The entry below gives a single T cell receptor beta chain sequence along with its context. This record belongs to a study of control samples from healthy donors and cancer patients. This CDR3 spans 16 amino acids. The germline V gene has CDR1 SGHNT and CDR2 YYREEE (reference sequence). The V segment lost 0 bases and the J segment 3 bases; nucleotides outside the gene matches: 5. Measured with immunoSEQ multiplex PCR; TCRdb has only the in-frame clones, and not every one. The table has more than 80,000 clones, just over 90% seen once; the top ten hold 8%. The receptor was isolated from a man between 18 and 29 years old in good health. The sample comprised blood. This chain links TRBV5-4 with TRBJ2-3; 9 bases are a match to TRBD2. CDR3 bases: TGTGCCAGCAGCTTGGGGGTGGGACTAGCAACAGATACGCAGTATTTT. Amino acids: CASSLGVGLATDTQYF.